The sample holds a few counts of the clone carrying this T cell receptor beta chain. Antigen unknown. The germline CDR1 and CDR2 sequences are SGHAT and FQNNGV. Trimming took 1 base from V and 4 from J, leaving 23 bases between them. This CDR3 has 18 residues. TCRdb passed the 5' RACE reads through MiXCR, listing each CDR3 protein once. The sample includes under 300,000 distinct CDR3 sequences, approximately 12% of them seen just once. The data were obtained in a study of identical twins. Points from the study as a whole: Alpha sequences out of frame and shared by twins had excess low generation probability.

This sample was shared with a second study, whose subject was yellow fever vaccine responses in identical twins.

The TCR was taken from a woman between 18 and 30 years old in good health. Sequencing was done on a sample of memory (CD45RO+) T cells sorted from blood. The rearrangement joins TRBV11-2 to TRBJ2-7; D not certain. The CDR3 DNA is TGTGCCAGCAGCTTAGTATGGCCTTTGTTGCCGGAGAATTACGAGCAGTACTTC. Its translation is CASSLVWPLLPENYEQYF.